This TCR beta chain comes out of a study of HIV-infected patients and healthy controls. Study-level points and caveats: CMV-associated CDR3s mostly grew nonsignificantly during therapy, while HIV-associated CDR3s declined significantly. Healthy controls carried many MAIT alpha-chain CDR3s, while HIV+ repertoires had few.

Alpha and beta constant-region primers primed reverse transcription of around 500 ng RNA. Alpha and beta chain libraries were made separately by chain-specific third strand synthesis with multiplexing indices. MiXCR, run by TCRdb on the 5' RACE reads, gives a single entry per CDR3 protein. Among 11,000 to 15,000 distinct CDR3 sequences, about 10% were seen once, and the ten largest hold about 6.3%. At least ten counts were recorded for this clonotype. Its antigen is undetermined. The repertoire came from unfractionated whole blood and reflected all unsorted peripheral T cells. CDR1 and CDR2 from the germline V gene are SGHTA and FQGNSA. CDR3 length equals 12 residues. V lost 4 bases to trimming and J lost 2 bases, with 4 bases between them.

This TCR came from an adult in good health. The rearrangement links TRBV7-2 to TRBJ2-3; D unclear. Material for sequencing was blood. The CDR3 DNA reads as TGTGCCAGCAGCTCCTACACAGATACGCAGTATTTT. Its protein product is CASSSYTDTQYF.